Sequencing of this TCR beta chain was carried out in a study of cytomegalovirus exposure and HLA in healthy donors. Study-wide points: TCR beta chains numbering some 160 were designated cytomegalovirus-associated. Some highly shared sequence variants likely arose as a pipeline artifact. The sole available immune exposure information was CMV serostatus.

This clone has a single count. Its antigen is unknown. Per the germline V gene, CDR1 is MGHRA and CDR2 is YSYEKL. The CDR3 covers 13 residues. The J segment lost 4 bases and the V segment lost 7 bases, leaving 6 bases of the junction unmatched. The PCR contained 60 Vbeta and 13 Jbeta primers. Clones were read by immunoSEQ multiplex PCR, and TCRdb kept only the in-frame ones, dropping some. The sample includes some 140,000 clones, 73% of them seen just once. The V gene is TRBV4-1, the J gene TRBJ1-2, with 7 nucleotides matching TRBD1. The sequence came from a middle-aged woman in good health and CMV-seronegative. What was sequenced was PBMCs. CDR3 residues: CASTGGLVYGYTF. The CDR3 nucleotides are TGCGCCAGCACAGGGGGATTGGTCTATGGCTACACCTTC.